Each of the 15 T cell receptor beta chains below was sequenced from the same sample in a study of CD8+ T cells in alopecia areata. Once RNA had been extracted, it was reverse transcribed into cDNA to act as the sequencing template. Here immunoSEQ multiplex PCR was the method, and the copy in TCRdb shows in-frame clones only, minus some. The repertoire holds around 190,000 clones, 56% seen once, with under 5% in the top ten. Sequencing used CD8+ T cells sorted from blood. The receptors shown here come from a human donor in good health.

This clone was observed a handful of times. The chain joins TRBV5-6 to TRBJ2-7; D is unclear. Germline-derived CDR1 and CDR2 are SGHDT and YYEEEE. The CDR3 length is 12 residues. With 4 bases removed from V and 4 bases from J, the gap between germline ends came to 9 bases. The CDR3 sequence is CASSMTEYEQYF. The DNA for the CDR3 is TGTGCCAGCAGCATGACGGAATACGAGCAGTACTTC.

Only a few counts were recorded for this clone. This rearrangement joins TRBV7-8 to TRBJ1-3; no clear D gene. The CDR3 consists of 16 residues. The V and J ends lost 3 bases and 0 bases respectively, with 12 bases between them. Germline CDR1 is SGHVS and CDR2 is FQNEAQ. Here the CDR3 DNA reads TGTGCCAGCAGCTTCGAGACCTATTCCTCTGGAAACACCATATATTTT. This sequence encodes CASSFETYSSGNTIYF.

The V call is TRBV11-3, the J call TRBJ1-2, with unresolved D. Trimming shortened V by 5 bases and J by 2 bases, and 18 bases separated the two germline ends. Per germline, CDR1 SGHNT and CDR2 YENEEA. The CDR3 contains 16 residues. CDR3 sequence: CASSPPDYSRNYGYTF. CDR3 coding DNA: TGTGCCAGCAGCCCCCCGGACTACTCACGGAACTATGGCTACACCTTC.

This clone was seen only a few times. The CDR3 DNA sequence: TGTGCCACTCTGGTATGGGTGAACACCGGGGAGCTGTTTTTT. This translates into CATLVWVNTGELFF. The chain is built from TRBV2 and TRBJ2-2; D not resolved. The germline V gene encodes CDR1 SNHLY and CDR2 FYNNEI. V lost 10 bases and J lost 1, with 13 bases in between. The CDR3 length is 14 residues.

This clone occurred once. V and J are TRBV2 and TRBJ1-2, with D unresolved. V lost 1 base and J 8 bases, leaving 11 bases between the germline ends. This CDR3 is built from 13 residues. Germline CDR1 is SNHLY and CDR2 is FYNNEI. The CDR3 nucleotides read TGTGCCAGCAGTGAAGTGACTGGCGGGGGCTACACCTTC. Translated: CASSEVTGGGYTF.

CDR3: CASSELTSYEQYF. For the CDR3, the DNA is TGTGCCAGCAGTGAATTGACGTCCTACGAGCAGTACTTC. The chain recombines TRBV25-1 with TRBJ2-7, with D unclear. The V gene's germline CDR1 is MGHDK and CDR2 SYGVNS. Trimming took off 1 base at V and 1 base at J, with 5 bases between the two ends. The length of the CDR3 is 13 residues.

V gene TRBV18 combines with J gene TRBJ2-7, with TRBD1 as a possible D gene (8 bases). Per the germline V gene, CDR1 is KGHSH and CDR2 is LQKENI. The CDR3 extends over 15 amino acids. The ends were cut back, 6 bases at V and 3 bases at J, with 18 bases in the middle. The CDR3 protein is CASSLGQGGGYEQYF. The CDR3 DNA reads TGTGCCAGCTCTCTCGGACAGGGAGGGGGCTACGAGCAGTACTTC.

The chain's CDR3 is CASSEGGTRNYGYTF. The DNA of the CDR3 is TGTGCCAGCAGTGAAGGCGGGACAAGGAACTATGGCTACACCTTC. V and J are TRBV2 and TRBJ1-2; tentative D call: TRBD1 (6 bases). The germline V and J ends were trimmed by 1 base and 2 bases, with 11 bases remaining between them. CDR3 size: 15 residues. The germline CDR1 and CDR2 sequences are SNHLY and FYNNEI.

In nucleotides, the CDR3 is TGTGCCTGGAGTGCCTGGGGGGAAGGAGAGACCCAGTACTTC. Translating gives CAWSAWGEGETQYF. The V and J genes are TRBV30 and TRBJ2-5; D possibly corresponds to TRBD2 (6 bases). The V end lost 1 base, the J end lost 4 bases, and 13 bases lay between the germline ends. Germline CDR1 GTSNPN, CDR2 SVGIG (reference sequence). This CDR3 has 14 residues.

This chain connects TRBV5-1 to TRBJ2-7; the D gene could be TRBD1 or TRBD2 (5 bases each). CDR1 SGHRS and CDR2 YFSETQ come from the germline V gene. V shed 0 bases and J shed 1 base, with 14 bases lying between them. CDR3 length: 16 residues. CDR3 in amino acids: CASSLGWDQGSYEQYF. The CDR3, as DNA: TGCGCCAGCAGCTTGGGATGGGACCAGGGTTCCTACGAGCAGTACTTC. Complete variable domain (other parts from reference TRBV5-1 and TRBJ2-7): KAGVTQTPRYLIKTRGQQVTLSCSPISGHRSVSWYQQTPGQGLQFLFEYFSETQRNKGNFPGRFSGRQFSNSRSEMNVSTLELGDSALYLCASSLGWDQGSYEQYFGPGTRLTVT.

This clone was found a few times. V and J are TRBV7-9 and TRBJ1-1; 8 bases agree with TRBD1. The germline V gene has CDR1 SEHNR and CDR2 FQNEAQ (reference sequence). The CDR3 totals 14 residues. With V trimmed by 4 bases and J by 5 bases, 6 bases remained unmatched. CDR3 sequence (DNA): TGTGCCAGCAGCTCAAGGACAGGGTTTACTGAAGCTTTCTTT. Protein product: CASSSRTGFTEAFF.

This clone was detected only a few times. The CDR3 spells CATGGNEQFF. The CDR3, as DNA: TGTGCCACCGGAGGCAATGAGCAGTTCTTC. The V and J genes are TRBV15 and TRBJ2-1; D is possibly TRBD2 (5 bases). The CDR3 is 10 amino acids. The germline V gene encodes CDR1 LNHNV and CDR2 YYDKDF (reference sequence). With 8 bases removed from V and 6 bases from J, the gap between germline ends came to 5 bases.

In regard to this clone: A much larger clonotype is one base distant, so this may be a read error. The chain carries TRBV11-2 and TRBJ2-1; 8 nucleotides align to TRBD1. V dropped 1 base and J dropped 4; count of bases not matched to a gene: 0. The V gene's germline CDR1 is SGHAT and CDR2 FQNNGV. The CDR3 length is 14 residues. CDR3 bases: TGTGCCAGCAGCTTAGGACAGGGGTACAATGAGCAGTTCTTC. It translates to CASSLGQGYNEQFF.

The chain is built from TRBV7-2 and TRBJ2-1, with 8 bases aligning to TRBD2. The CDR3 has 16 residues. The junction had 4 bases not matched to a gene; V was cut back by 0 bases and J by 3 bases. From germline, CDR1 is SGHTA and CDR2 FQGNSA. Here the CDR3 reads CASSLAPAGDYNEQFF. The CDR3 nucleotides read TGTGCCAGCAGCTTAGCCCCAGCGGGGGACTACAATGAGCAGTTCTTC.

This clone has just a few counts. This chain connects TRBV27 to TRBJ2-6, with 9 positions matching TRBD1. CDR1 MNHEY and CDR2 SMNVEV come from the germline V gene (reference sequence). V trimming: 4 bases; J trimming: 0 bases; junction bases outside the gene matches: 7. The CDR3 has 18 amino acids. The CDR3 sequence is CASSSTGGFVSGANVLTF. Here the CDR3 DNA reads TGTGCCAGCAGTTCTACAGGGGGCTTTGTCTCTGGGGCCAACGTCCTGACTTTC.